The present entry profiles one TCR beta chain with its context. No antigen is known for it. J was trimmed by 3 bases and V by 3 bases; bases with no gene match: 4. This CDR3 is built from 15 residues. CDR1 is SGDLS, CDR2 YYNGEE, per germline. This entry comes from a study of cytomegalovirus exposure and HLA in healthy donors. Study-level results: Analysis performed later showed TCR beta chains linked to HLA being more clonally expanded than equally common others. A later analysis linked a missense DCLRE1C variant to TCR beta V- and J-gene trimming. Sequencing probably produced one cluster of sequence variants that were highly shared. The study carried out a later analysis of TCR beta sequences. It associated approximately 17,000 of them with specific HLA alleles at a false discovery rate of 0.05.

PCR was performed using 60 Vbeta and 13 Jbeta primers. Data came from immunoSEQ multiplex PCR; TCRdb stores just in-frame clones and leaves some out. This sample carries 150,000 to 200,000 clones, roughly 82% of them seen once, and the ten largest clones take around 3%. This chain joins TRBV9 and TRBJ1-5, with 9 bases lining up with TRBD1. The source is a woman aged 50 to 65 in good health and CMV-seropositive. The sample comprised PBMCs. CDR3 in amino acids: CASSGGQGFNQPQHF. The CDR3 DNA reads as TGTGCCAGCAGCGGTGGACAGGGGTTCAATCAGCCCCAGCATTTT.